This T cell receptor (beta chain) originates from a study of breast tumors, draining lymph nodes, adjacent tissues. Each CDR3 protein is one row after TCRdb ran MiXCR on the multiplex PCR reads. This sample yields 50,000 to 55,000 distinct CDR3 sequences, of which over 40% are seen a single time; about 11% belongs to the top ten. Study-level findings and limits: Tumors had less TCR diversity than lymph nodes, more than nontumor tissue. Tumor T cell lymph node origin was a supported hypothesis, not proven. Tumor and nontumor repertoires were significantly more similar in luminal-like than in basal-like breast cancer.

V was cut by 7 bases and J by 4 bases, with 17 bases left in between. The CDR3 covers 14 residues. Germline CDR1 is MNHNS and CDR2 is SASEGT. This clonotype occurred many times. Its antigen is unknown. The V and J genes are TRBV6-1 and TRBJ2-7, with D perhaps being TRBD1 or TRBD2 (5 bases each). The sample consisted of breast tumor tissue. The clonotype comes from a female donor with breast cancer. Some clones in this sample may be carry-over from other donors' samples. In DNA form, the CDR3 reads TGTGCCAGCATGGGTTGGGGTGGGGGATACGAGCAGTACTTC. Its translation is CASMGWGGGYEQYF.